The 26 T cell receptor beta chains reported below all come from one sample, sequenced in a study of shared clonotypes between healthy human individuals. The data were produced by immunoSEQ multiplex PCR, yet TCRdb's version contains in-frame clones alone and is incomplete. Seen here are under 1,100,000 clones, about 80% observed once, and the top ten hold less than 1.5%. The sequenced sample was memory CD4+ T cells sorted from blood. Subset defined: CD45RA-negative fraction. The receptors were sampled from a man aged 18 to 30 in good health.

V gene TRBV10-3 combines with J gene TRBJ1-4; D is possibly TRBD1 (5 bases). V was trimmed by 0 bases and J by 8 bases, leaving 16 bases between them. There are 16 residues in the CDR3. Germline V gene lookup returns CDR1 ENHRY and CDR2 SYGVKD. The CDR3 sequence is CAISESRFGGVEKLFF. The CDR3, as DNA: TGTGCCATCAGTGAGTCAAGGTTCGGGGGTGTCGAAAAACTGTTTTTT.

This rearrangement joins TRBV27 to TRBJ2-1, with D possibly TRBD2 on 5 matching bases. V was cut by 3 bases and J by 0 bases, with 12 bases left in between. Germline V gives CDR1 MNHEY, CDR2 SMNVEV (reference sequence). The CDR3 length is 16 residues. In DNA, the CDR3 is TGTGCCAGCAGTTTTGGGTACCGGGGCTCCTACAATGAGCAGTTCTTC. Translation gives CASSFGYRGSYNEQFF.

The chain has TRBV6-5 and TRBJ2-4; D is perhaps TRBD2 (6 bases). The CDR3 length is 14 residues. With 2 bases removed from V and 8 bases from J, the gap between germline ends came to 13 bases. The V gene's germline CDR1 is MNHEY and CDR2 SVGAGI. The CDR3 sequence is CASSYSGSGDIQYF. The CDR3 DNA reads as TGTGCCAGCAGTTACAGCGGGTCTGGGGACATTCAGTACTTC.

The rearrangement uses TRBV15 and TRBJ2-5; no firm D call. This CDR3 is 13 amino acids long. In germline, CDR1 is LNHNV, CDR2 YYDKDF (reference sequence). Trimming left V 3 bases short and J 4 bases short, with 9 bases between. CDR3 region: CATSRDEPETQYF. In DNA form, the CDR3 reads TGTGCCACCAGCAGGGACGAGCCAGAGACCCAGTACTTC.

The gene calls are TRBV2 and TRBJ1-5; no firm D call. Trimming removed 7 bases from V and 0 bases from J, with 10 bases in between. The CDR3 extends over 14 amino acids. Germline CDR1 SNHLY, CDR2 FYNNEI. CDR3 sequence: CASKTAYSNQPQHF. Here the CDR3 DNA reads TGTGCCAGCAAGACGGCTTATAGCAATCAGCCCCAGCATTTT.

The J gene is TRBJ2-1, the V gene TRBV5-4; the D gene is possibly TRBD2 (6 bases). V dropped 2 bases and J dropped 6 bases, with 15 bases sitting between them. The CDR3 runs to 15 residues. Per germline, CDR1 SGHNT and CDR2 YYREEE (reference sequence). The CDR3 spells CASSFAGQVANEQFF. CDR3 sequence (DNA): TGTGCCAGCAGCTTTGCGGGGCAGGTCGCCAATGAGCAGTTCTTC.

In the case of this clone: Other DNA sequences within the sample encode an identical CDR3. V is TRBV6-5 and J is TRBJ1-1, with TRBD1 matching 7 bases. This CDR3 has 15 amino acids. Germline V CDR1 and CDR2: MNHEY, SVGAGI. V lost 2 bases and J lost 4; bases outside the gene matches: 7. The CDR3 is CASSYSTGVGTEAFF. For the CDR3, the DNA is TGTGCCAGCAGTTACAGTACAGGGGTGGGCACTGAAGCTTTCTTT.

The chain links TRBV10-3 to TRBJ2-2, with TRBD1 as a possible D gene (6 bases). V was cut by 10 bases and J by 7 bases, with 16 bases left in between. This CDR3 comprises 13 residues. The germline V gene has CDR1 ENHRY and CDR2 SYGVKD. The CDR3 loop reads CATRGPAVGELFF. CDR3 DNA: TGTGCCACCAGGGGACCGGCGGTCGGGGAGCTGTTTTTT.

The chain uses TRBV21-1 and TRBJ2-3; the listed D gene, TRBD1, was not tested against the DNA. TRBV21-1 counts as a pseudogene. This CDR3 has 21 residues. In DNA form, the CDR3 reads TGTGCCAGCAGCGCACCGGGAGGGGGTGGCCTGGACAGGGGTCGCACAGATACGCAGTATTTT. Translation: CASSAPGGGGLDRGRTDTQYF.

The V and J genes are TRBV7-2 and TRBJ2-1, with 11 positions matching TRBD2. The CDR3 contains 16 residues. The ends lost 1 base at V and 8 bases at J; junction bases unmatched: 7. Germline CDR1 reads SGHTA; CDR2 reads FQGNSA. The CDR3 DNA reads as TGTGCCAGCAGCTTAGTGATGACTAGCGGGAAGGATGAGCAGTTCTTC. This codes for CASSLVMTSGKDEQFF.

The genes are TRBV29-1 and TRBJ2-7; 7 bases line up with TRBD1. The ends lost 7 bases at V and 4 bases at J; junction bases unmatched: 4. The CDR3 extends over 11 amino acids. The germline CDR1 and CDR2 sequences are SQVTM and ANQGSEA. CDR3 amino acids: CSALTGYEQYF. The DNA of the CDR3 is TGCAGCGCCCTGACAGGGTACGAGCAGTACTTC.

The chain links TRBV5-1 to TRBJ2-7, with 8 bases aligning to TRBD1. Germline assignment: CDR1 SGHRS and CDR2 YFSETQ. With V trimmed by 4 bases and J by 7 bases, 4 bases remained unmatched. CDR3 length equals 12 residues. This CDR3 reads CASSATGGEQYF. CDR3 bases: TGCGCCAGCAGCGCTACAGGGGGAGAGCAGTACTTC.

The chain has TRBV11-2 and TRBJ2-3; TRBD1 might be the D (5 bases). This CDR3 has 12 amino acids. V lost 5 bases and J lost 6, with 9 bases in between. Per the germline V gene, CDR1 is SGHAT and CDR2 is FQNNGV. The CDR3 protein is CASSPQGDTQYF. CDR3 bases: TGTGCCAGCAGCCCGCAGGGCGATACGCAGTATTTT. Full variable domain (rest looked up from reference TRBV11-2 and TRBJ2-3): EAGVAQSPRYKIIEKRQSVAFWCNPISGHATLYWYQQILGQGPKLLIQFQNNGVVDDSQLPKDRFSAERLKGVDSTLKIQPAKLEDSAVYLCASSPQGDTQYFGPGTRLTVL.

The gene calls are TRBV5-4 and TRBJ1-2, with a weak D call TRBD1 (5 bases). V dropped 4 bases and J dropped 6 bases, with 7 bases sitting between them. The CDR3 consists of 11 residues. CDR1 and CDR2 (germline): SGHNT, YYREEE (reference sequence). DNA of the CDR3: TGTGCCAGCAGCGGGGGGGATGGCTACACCTTC. Its protein is CASSGGDGYTF.

The V and J genes are TRBV11-2 and TRBJ2-1; D is tentatively TRBD1 or TRBD2 (5 bases each). V dropped 1 base and J dropped 6 bases, with 13 bases sitting between them. From germline, CDR1 is SGHAT and CDR2 FQNNGV. The CDR3 has 15 residues. Written as DNA, the CDR3 is TGTGCCAGCAGCTTAGGAGGGACGGGGTCCAATGAGCAGTTCTTC. Its protein is CASSLGGTGSNEQFF.

The chain combines TRBV7-9 with TRBJ1-5; no reliable D call. Germline CDR1 is SEHNR and CDR2 is FQNEAQ (reference sequence). Trimming cost V 5 bases and J 2 bases, with 19 bases left between them. The CDR3 totals 17 residues. The CDR3 DNA follows: TGTGCCAGCAGCCGTGGGGATCTGGTGTTAGGCAATCAGCCCCAGCATTTT. It translates to CASSRGDLVLGNQPQHF.

This chain links TRBV28 with TRBJ2-5, with unresolved D. This CDR3 contains 14 residues. Trimming left V 7 bases short and J 11 bases short, with 23 bases between. Per germline, CDR1 MDHEN and CDR2 SYDVKM. The CDR3: CASTHHGRFEEQYF. The CDR3 DNA reads TGTGCCAGCACCCATCACGGACGGTTCGAGGAGCAGTACTTC.

This clone was seen a few times. The chain recombines TRBV10-2 with TRBJ1-2; a weak D match, TRBD1 (5 bases). The ends were cut back, 3 bases at V and 5 bases at J, with 19 bases in the middle. CDR1 is WSHSY, CDR2 SAAADI, per germline. The CDR3 is 16 residues long. The CDR3 protein is CASSDIQGTRIYGYTF. Here the CDR3 DNA reads TGCGCCAGCAGTGACATTCAGGGAACGAGGATTTATGGCTACACCTTC.

The genes are TRBV5-1 and TRBJ1-5; D remains unclear. Germline-derived CDR1 and CDR2 are SGHRS and YFSETQ. Trimming pared 4 bases from V and 3 bases from J, leaving 14 bases between. The CDR3 spans 15 residues. CDR3 bases: TGCGCCAGCAGCCCGGACGTAGACTTCAATCAGCCCCAGCATTTT. Encoded protein: CASSPDVDFNQPQHF.

The chain carries TRBV11-2 and TRBJ2-1; D is perhaps TRBD2 (7 bases). From germline, CDR1 is SGHAT and CDR2 FQNNGV. V lost 1 base to trimming and J lost 3 bases, with 16 bases between them. The CDR3 has 17 residues. CDR3 in DNA: TGTGCCAGCAGCTTAGGTCCGGGGGGCTTCCGCTACAATGAGCAGTTCTTC. Protein: CASSLGPGGFRYNEQFF.

This chain links TRBV11-2 with TRBJ2-7; 7 nucleotides agree with TRBD2. This CDR3 has 16 residues. Per the germline V gene, CDR1 is SGHAT and CDR2 is FQNNGV. Trimming took 4 bases from V and 0 from J; bases not matched to a gene: 9. DNA for the CDR3: TGTGCCAGCAGCTCCCCTGGGGGGGGTTCCTCCTACGAGCAGTACTTC. This gives the protein CASSSPGGGSSYEQYF.

The chain recombines TRBV5-1 with TRBJ2-2; the D gene could be TRBD1 or TRBD2 (5 bases each). V was shortened by 4 bases and J by 3 bases, with 16 bases between the two germline ends. This CDR3 region has 16 residues. Germline V gene data show CDR1 as SGHRS and CDR2 as YFSETQ. CDR3 residues: CASSPPGPGYTGELFF. The CDR3 nucleotides read TGCGCCAGCAGCCCCCCGGGGCCAGGGTACACCGGGGAGCTGTTTTTT.

J is TRBJ1-6 and V is TRBV7-2; D unresolved. The V gene's germline CDR1 is SGHTA and CDR2 FQGNSA. CDR3 length: 14 amino acids. Deletions cut 2 bases from V and 4 bases from J, with 6 bases between. In nucleotides, the CDR3 is TGTGCCAGCAGCTTACAGAATTATAATTCACCCCTCCACTTT. It yields the protein CASSLQNYNSPLHF.

The V gene is TRBV30, the J gene TRBJ2-1; TRBD2 matches at 8 bases. J was trimmed by 9 bases and V by 0 bases; bases with no gene match: 19. This CDR3 is 18 amino acids long. Germline CDR1 reads GTSNPN; CDR2 reads SVGIG (reference sequence). In nucleotides, the CDR3 is TGTGCCTGGAGTGTTGGGGACCGACTAGCGTCCAAGAGGGGTGAGCAGTTCTTC. Its translation: CAWSVGDRLASKRGEQFF.

The chain is built from TRBV28 and TRBJ1-5, with 9 bases fitting TRBD1. Trimming cost V 6 bases and J 6 bases; bases outside gene matches: 9. Per the germline V gene, CDR1 is MDHEN and CDR2 is SYDVKM. The CDR3 loop spans 15 amino acids. The DNA of the CDR3 is TGTGCCAGCAGCTCCTCCGGGACAGGGAGTCAGCCCCAGCATTTT. Its translation: CASSSSGTGSQPQHF.

The genes are TRBV7-3 and TRBJ2-2; D is possibly TRBD1 (6 bases). CDR3 size: 14 residues. Germline CDR1 and CDR2: SGHTA and FQGTGA. V was clipped by 5 bases and J by 6 bases, with 13 bases between them. CDR3 coding DNA: TGTGCCAGCAGCCCCAGGGGAAGGTCCGGGGAGCTGTTTTTT. It encodes CASSPRGRSGELFF.